This TCR beta chain was retrieved from a study of blood T cells in healthy people across ages. For the second PCR, which ran for about 6 to 11 cycles, a sample-barcoded 5' primer and a J-beta primer mix were used. TCRdb independently ran MiXCR on the 5' RACE reads; one entry per CDR3 protein. The sample has roughly 900,000 distinct CDR3 sequences; around 46% are singletons. CDR3 length: 14 amino acids. Germline values: CDR1 MDHEN, CDR2 SYDVKM. Material: blood. The chain uses TRBV28 and TRBJ2-7; tentative D call: TRBD1 (5 bases). The assigned J gene may be wrong: the sequence end matches TRBJ2-5 better. The clonotype originates from a man between 25 and 39 years old in good health. CDR3 amino acids: CASSYVRDSGTQYF. CDR3 coding DNA: TGTGCCAGCAGTTATGTCAGGGATTCGGGGACCCAGTACTTC.